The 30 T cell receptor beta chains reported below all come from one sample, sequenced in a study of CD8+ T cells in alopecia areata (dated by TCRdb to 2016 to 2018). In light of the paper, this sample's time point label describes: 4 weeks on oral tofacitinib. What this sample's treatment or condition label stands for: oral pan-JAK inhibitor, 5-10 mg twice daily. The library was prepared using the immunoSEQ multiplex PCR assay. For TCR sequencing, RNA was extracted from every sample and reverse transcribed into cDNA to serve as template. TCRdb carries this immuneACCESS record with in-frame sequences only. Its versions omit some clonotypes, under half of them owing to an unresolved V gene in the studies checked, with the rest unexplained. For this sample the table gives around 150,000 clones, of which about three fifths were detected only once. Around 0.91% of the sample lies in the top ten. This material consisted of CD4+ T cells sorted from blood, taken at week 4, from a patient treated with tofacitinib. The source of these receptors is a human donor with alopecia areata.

The CDR3 here is CACEGGITTGELFF. DNA of the CDR3: TGTGCCTGCGAAGGAGGGATTACCACCGGGGAGCTGTTTTTT. The chain is built from TRBV30 and TRBJ2-2; D is perhaps TRBD2 (6 bases). The V end was cut by 6 bases, the J end by 4 bases, with 15 bases between. Germline-derived CDR1 and CDR2 are GTSNPN and SVGIG (reference sequence). CDR3 length equals 14 residues. The variable domain in full, with the rest retrieved from reference TRBV30 and TRBJ2-2, is SQTIHQWPATLVQPVGSPLSLECTVEGTSNPNLYWYRQAAGRGLQLLFYSVGIGQISSEVPQNLSASRPQDRQFILSSKKLLLSDSGFYLCACEGGITTGELFFGEGSRLTVL.

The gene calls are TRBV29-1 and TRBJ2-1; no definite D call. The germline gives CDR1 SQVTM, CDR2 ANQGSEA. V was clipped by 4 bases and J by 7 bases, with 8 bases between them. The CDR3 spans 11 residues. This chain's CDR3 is CSVGGVNEQFF. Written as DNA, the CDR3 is TGCAGCGTTGGTGGGGTAAATGAGCAGTTCTTC.

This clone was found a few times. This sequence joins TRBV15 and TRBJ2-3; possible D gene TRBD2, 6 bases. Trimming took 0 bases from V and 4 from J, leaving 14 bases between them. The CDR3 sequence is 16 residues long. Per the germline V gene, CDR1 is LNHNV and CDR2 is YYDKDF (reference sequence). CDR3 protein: CATSREAASVADTQYF. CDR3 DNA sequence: TGTGCCACCAGCAGAGAGGCGGCTAGCGTAGCAGATACGCAGTATTTT.

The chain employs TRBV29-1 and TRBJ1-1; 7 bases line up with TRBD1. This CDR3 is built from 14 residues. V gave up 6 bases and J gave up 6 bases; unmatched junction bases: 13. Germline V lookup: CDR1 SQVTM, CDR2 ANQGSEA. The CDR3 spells CSVARTGVDAEAFF. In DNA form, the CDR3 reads TGCAGCGTGGCCCGTACAGGGGTAGATGCTGAAGCTTTCTTT.

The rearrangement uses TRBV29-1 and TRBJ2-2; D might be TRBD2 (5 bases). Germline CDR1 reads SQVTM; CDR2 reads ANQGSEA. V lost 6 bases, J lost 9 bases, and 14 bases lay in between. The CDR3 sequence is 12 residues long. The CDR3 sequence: CSVGDKRRELFF. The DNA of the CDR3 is TGCAGCGTCGGGGATAAGCGAAGGGAGCTGTTTTTT.

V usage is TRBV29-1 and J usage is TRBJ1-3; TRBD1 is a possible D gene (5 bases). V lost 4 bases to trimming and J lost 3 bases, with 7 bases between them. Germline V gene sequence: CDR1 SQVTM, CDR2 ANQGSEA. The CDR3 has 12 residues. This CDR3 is CSVGQIGNTIYF. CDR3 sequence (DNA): TGCAGCGTTGGACAGATTGGAAACACCATATATTTT.

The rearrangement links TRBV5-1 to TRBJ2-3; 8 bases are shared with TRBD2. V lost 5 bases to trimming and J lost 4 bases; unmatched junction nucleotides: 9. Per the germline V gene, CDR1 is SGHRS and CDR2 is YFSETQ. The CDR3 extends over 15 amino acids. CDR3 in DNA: TGCGCCAGCAGATTCCTAGCGGGTAGGCCAGATACGCAGTATTTT. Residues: CASRFLAGRPDTQYF.

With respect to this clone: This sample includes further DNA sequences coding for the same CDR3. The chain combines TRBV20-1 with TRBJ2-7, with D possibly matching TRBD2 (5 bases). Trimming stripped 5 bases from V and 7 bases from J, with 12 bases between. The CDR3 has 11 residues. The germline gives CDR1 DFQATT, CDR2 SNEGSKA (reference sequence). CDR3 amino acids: CSAGRGGEQYF. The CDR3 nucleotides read TGCAGTGCTGGGAGAGGAGGAGAGCAGTACTTC.

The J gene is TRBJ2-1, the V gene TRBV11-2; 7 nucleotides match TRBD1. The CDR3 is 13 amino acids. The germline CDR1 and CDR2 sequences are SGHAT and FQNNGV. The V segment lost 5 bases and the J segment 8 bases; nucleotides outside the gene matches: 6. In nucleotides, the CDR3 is TGTGCCAGCAGCCCCGACAGGGTCCATGAGCAGTTCTTC. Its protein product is CASSPDRVHEQFF. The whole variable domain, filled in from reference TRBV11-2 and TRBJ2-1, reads EAGVAQSPRYKIIEKRQSVAFWCNPISGHATLYWYQQILGQGPKLLIQFQNNGVVDDSQLPKDRFSAERLKGVDSTLKIQPAKLEDSAVYLCASSPDRVHEQFFGPGTRLTVL.

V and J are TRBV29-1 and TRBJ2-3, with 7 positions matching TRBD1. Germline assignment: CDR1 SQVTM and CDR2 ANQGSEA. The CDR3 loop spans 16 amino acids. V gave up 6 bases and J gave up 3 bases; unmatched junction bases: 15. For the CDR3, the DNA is TGCAGCGTCCCTCGCTGGGGCCAGGGGGTGACAGATACGCAGTATTTT. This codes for CSVPRWGQGVTDTQYF.

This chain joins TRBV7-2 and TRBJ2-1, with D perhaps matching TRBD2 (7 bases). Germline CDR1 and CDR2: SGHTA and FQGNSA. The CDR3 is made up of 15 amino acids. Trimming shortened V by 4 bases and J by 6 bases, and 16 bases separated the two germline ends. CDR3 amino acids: CASSSVGGAGNEQFF. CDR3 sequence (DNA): TGTGCCAGCAGCTCAGTAGGGGGGGCCGGCAATGAGCAGTTCTTC.

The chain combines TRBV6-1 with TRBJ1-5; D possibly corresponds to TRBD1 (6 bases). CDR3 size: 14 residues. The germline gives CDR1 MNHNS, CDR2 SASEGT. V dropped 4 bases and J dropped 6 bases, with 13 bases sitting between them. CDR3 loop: CASSGSGEAQPQHF. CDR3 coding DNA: TGTGCCAGCAGTGGGTCAGGGGAGGCTCAGCCCCAGCATTTT.

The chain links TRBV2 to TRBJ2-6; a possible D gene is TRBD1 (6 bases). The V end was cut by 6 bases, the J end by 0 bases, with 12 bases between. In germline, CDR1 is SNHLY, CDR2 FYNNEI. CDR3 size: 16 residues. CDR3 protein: CASSGQPVSGANVLTF. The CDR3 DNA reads TGTGCCAGCAGCGGACAGCCAGTCTCTGGGGCCAACGTCCTGACTTTC.

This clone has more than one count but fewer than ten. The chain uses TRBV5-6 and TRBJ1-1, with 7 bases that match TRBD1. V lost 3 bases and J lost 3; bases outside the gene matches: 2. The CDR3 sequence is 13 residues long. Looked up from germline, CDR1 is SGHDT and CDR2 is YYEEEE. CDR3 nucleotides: TGTGCCAGCAGCTATGACAGGGACACTGAAGCTTTCTTT. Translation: CASSYDRDTEAFF. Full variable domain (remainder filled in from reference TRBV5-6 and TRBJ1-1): DAGVTQSPTHLIKTRGQQVTLRCSPKSGHDTVSWYQQALGQGPQFIFQYYEEEERQRGNFPDRFSGHQFPNYSSELNVNALLLGDSALYLCASSYDRDTEAFFGQGTRLTVV.

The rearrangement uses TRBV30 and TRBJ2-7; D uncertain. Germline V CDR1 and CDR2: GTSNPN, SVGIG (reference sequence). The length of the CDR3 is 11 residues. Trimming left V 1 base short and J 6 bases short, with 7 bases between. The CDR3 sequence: CAWSGGVEQYF. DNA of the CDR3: TGTGCCTGGAGTGGGGGTGTCGAGCAGTACTTC.

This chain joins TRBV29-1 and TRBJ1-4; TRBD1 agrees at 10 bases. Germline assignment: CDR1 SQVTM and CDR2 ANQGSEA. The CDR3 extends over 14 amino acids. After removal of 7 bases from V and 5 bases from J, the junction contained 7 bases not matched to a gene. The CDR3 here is CSAQRDRGNEKLFF. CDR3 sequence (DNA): TGCAGCGCCCAGAGGGACAGGGGAAATGAAAAACTGTTTTTT.

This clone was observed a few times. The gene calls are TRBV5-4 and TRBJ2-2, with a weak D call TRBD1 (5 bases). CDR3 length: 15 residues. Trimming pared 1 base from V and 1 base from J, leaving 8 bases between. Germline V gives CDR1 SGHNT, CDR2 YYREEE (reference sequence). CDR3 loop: CASSLRTLNTGELFF. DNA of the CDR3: TGTGCCAGCAGCTTGAGGACATTGAACACCGGGGAGCTGTTTTTT.

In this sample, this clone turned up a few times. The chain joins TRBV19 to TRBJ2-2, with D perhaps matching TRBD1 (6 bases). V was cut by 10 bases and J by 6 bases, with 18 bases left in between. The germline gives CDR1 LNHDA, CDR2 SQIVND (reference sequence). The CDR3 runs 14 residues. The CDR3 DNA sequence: TGTGCCACCAAGCCGCAGGGGATGGCCGGGGAGCTGTTTTTT. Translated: CATKPQGMAGELFF.

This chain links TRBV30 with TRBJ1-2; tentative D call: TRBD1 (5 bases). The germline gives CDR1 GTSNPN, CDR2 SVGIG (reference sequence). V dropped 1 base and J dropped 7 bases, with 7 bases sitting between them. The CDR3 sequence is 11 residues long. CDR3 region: CAWSGGAGYTF. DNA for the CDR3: TGTGCCTGGAGTGGAGGGGCTGGCTACACCTTC.

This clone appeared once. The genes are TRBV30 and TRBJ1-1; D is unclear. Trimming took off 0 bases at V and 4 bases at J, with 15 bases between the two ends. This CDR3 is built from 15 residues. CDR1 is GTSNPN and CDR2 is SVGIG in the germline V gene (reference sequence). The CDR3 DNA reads TGTGCCTGGAGTGTAGTCGGTCAGGCCAGCACTGAAGCTTTCTTT. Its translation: CAWSVVGQASTEAFF.

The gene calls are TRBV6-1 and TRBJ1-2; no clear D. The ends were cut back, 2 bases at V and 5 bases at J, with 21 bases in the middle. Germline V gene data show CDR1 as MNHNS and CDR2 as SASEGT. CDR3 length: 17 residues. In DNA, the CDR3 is TGTGCCAGCAGTGAATCAGTTGTCGGGCAGGCCTTATATGGCTACACCTTC. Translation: CASSESVVGQALYGYTF.

DNA of the CDR3: TGCAGCGTTGAAAAGGTTGCGACCCAGTACTTC. Translating gives CSVEKVATQYF. The rearrangement uses TRBV29-1 and TRBJ2-5; D ambiguous. Trimming took 2 bases from V and 7 from J, leaving 8 bases between them. The CDR3 contains 11 residues. Germline V lookup: CDR1 SQVTM, CDR2 ANQGSEA.

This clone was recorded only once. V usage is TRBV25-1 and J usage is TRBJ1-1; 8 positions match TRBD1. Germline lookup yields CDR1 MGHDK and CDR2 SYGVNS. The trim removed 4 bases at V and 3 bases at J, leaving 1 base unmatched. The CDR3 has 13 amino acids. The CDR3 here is CASSGDRYTEAFF. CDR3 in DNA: TGTGCCAGCAGTGGGGACAGGTACACTGAAGCTTTCTTT. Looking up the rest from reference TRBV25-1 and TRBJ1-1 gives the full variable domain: EADIYQTPRYLVIGTGKKITLECSQTMGHDKMYWYQQDPGMELHLIHYSYGVNSTEKGDLSSESTVSRIRTEHFPLTLESARPSHTSQYLCASSGDRYTEAFFGQGTRLTVV.

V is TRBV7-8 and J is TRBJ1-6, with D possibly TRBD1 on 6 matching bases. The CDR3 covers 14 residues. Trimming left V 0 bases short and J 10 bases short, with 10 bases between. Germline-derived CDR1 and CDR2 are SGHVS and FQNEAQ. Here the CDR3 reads CASSLAGGRSPLHF. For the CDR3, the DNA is TGTGCCAGCAGCTTAGCTGGGGGCCGGTCACCCCTCCACTTT.

The CDR3 nucleotides read TGTGCCAGCAGCGTAGTAGGGCAGGGACCCACTGAAGCTTTCTTT. It specifies CASSVVGQGPTEAFF. The V call is TRBV9, the J call TRBJ1-1; D perhaps matches TRBD1 (5 bases). V lost 0 bases to trimming and J lost 4 bases, with 13 bases between them. CDR3 length: 15 residues. In germline, CDR1 is SGDLS, CDR2 YYNGEE.

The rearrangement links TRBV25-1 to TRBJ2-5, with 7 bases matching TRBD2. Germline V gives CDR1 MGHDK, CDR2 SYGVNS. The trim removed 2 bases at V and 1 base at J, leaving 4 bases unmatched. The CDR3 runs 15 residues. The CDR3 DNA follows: TGTGCCAGCAGTGAAAACTGGGGGGGCCAAGAGACCCAGTACTTC. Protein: CASSENWGGQETQYF.

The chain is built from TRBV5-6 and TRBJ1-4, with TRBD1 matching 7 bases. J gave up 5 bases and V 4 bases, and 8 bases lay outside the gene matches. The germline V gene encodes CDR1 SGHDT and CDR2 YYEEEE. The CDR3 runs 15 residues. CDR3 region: CASSHRGVGNEKLFF. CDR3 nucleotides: TGTGCCAGCAGCCACAGGGGTGTTGGAAATGAAAAACTGTTTTTT.

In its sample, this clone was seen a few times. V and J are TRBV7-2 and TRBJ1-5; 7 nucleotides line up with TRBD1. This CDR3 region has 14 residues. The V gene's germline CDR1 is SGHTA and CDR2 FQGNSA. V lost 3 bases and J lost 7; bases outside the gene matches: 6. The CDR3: CASSFVPGGQPQHF. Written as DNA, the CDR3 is TGTGCCAGCAGCTTCGTCCCAGGGGGACAGCCCCAGCATTTT.

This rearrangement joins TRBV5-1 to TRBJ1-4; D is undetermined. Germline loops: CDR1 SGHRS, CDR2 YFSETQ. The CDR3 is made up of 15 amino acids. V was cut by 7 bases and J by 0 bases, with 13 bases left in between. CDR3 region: CASRRTGATNEKLFF. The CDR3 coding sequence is TGCGCCAGCCGGAGGACGGGAGCAACTAATGAAAAACTGTTTTTT.

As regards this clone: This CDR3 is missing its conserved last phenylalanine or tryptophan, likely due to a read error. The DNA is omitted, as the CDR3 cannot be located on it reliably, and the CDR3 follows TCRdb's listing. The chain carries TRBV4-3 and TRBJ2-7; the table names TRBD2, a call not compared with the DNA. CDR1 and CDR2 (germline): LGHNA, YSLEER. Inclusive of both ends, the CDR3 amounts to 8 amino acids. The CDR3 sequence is CASSQDGA.